Listed below are T cell receptor beta chains from one sample, sequenced in a study of blood T cell repertoires in COVID-19. The assay was immunoSEQ multiplex PCR, and TCRdb's table has in-frame clones only and misses some. The data hold around 100,000 clones, with 70% to 90% observed a single time. Sequences were obtained from peripheral blood. Every receptor here comes from a man aged 50 to 59 with active or convalescent COVID-19. CDR3s include the opening cysteine and the closing phenylalanine or tryptophan.

J	V	CDR3
TRBJ2-1	TRBV6-5	CASSSQAIPGYNEQFF
TRBJ2-2	TRBV11-2	CASSLNAGVETGELFF
TRBJ2-2	TRBV12-5	CASGLVEGGSTGELFF
TRBJ1-1	TRBV6-5	CASRIGFNTEAFF
TRBJ2-5	TRBV19	CASSISYGSQETQYF
TRBJ2-7	TRBV19	CASSIDGGYYEQYF
TRBJ2-7	TRBV30	CAWTSPGLAPSSYEQYF
TRBJ2-7	TRBV4-1	CASSQEGRTSGYEQYF
TRBJ2-7	TRBV27	CASSFTGRTYEQYF
TRBJ2-5	TRBV5-4	CASSLRWTEQETQYF
TRBJ1-1	TRBV18	CASSPEQGNTEAFF
TRBJ2-1	TRBV9	CASSVGQIDEQFF
TRBJ2-2	TRBV7-2	CASSLEAGAGELFF
TRBJ2-3	TRBV20-1	CSASWPSTDTQYF
TRBJ1-1	TRBV29-1	CSTNLRQGNRNTEAFF
TRBJ2-2	TRBV7-2	CASSPFPTGLVSGELFF
TRBJ2-2	TRBV21-1	CASSIDLKGRAGTGELFF
TRBJ1-3	TRBV2	CASTRSGNTIYF
TRBJ2-2	TRBV30	CAWSPIWEPGELFF
TRBJ1-2	TRBV9	CASTAKEQPGSYGYTF
TRBJ1-1	TRBV3-1/TRBV3-2	CASSQHIQMNTEAFF
TRBJ2-3	TRBV27	CASRSRLAGDSTSTDTQYF
TRBJ1-1	TRBV10-1	CASSPGGWDTEAFF
TRBJ2-7	TRBV5-3	CARSYPEVARSYEQYF
TRBJ2-3	TRBV18	CASSPFRENTDTQYF
TRBJ2-1	TRBV30	CAWSRTGKYNEQFF
TRBJ2-2	TRBV27	CATATDYTGELFF
TRBJ1-3	TRBV2	CASSAQATVVGNTIYF
TRBJ2-5	TRBV24-1	CATSDLRTGEETQYF
TRBJ1-5	TRBV4-1	CASSQGGTGTASQPQHF
TRBJ2-7	TRBV29-1	CSAGTGGPEQYF
TRBJ1-2	TRBV6-5	CASSPVESGYGYTF
TRBJ1-2	TRBV11-2	CASAGGPTNYGYTF